Each of the 7 T cell receptor beta chains below was sequenced from the same sample in a study of cytomegalovirus exposure and HLA in healthy donors. The study ran its PCR with 60 Vbeta and 13 Jbeta primers. Assay used: immunoSEQ multiplex PCR; TCRdb lists only in-frame clones, some missing. The sample contains approximately 140,000 clones, 70% to 80% of which appear only once. The sample consisted of PBMCs. These TCRs come from a man aged 45-65 years in good health and CMV-seropositive.

The chain recombines TRBV28 with TRBJ1-5, with D perhaps TRBD1 (6 bases). Germline CDR1 and CDR2: MDHEN and SYDVKM. The length of the CDR3 is 15 residues. Between the trimmed V and J ends, which lost 1 base and 3 bases, there was a span of 10 bases. The CDR3 sequence: CASSLFRGDNQPQHF. CDR3 bases: TGTGCCAGCAGTTTATTCAGGGGTGACAATCAGCCCCAGCATTTT.

The chain combines TRBV5-1 with TRBJ2-5; D is undetermined. The J call may be in error: the DNA end matches TRBJ2-7 better. CDR1 and CDR2 from the germline V gene are SGHRS and YFSETQ. This CDR3 spans 11 amino acids. DNA of the CDR3: TGCGCCAGCAGCTTGCTTTCCGAGCAGTACTTC. As protein: CASSLLSEQYF.

About this clone: The CDR3 end shows no conserved phenylalanine or tryptophan, and so a read error is likely. The chain carries TRBV25-1 and TRBJ1-2, with D possibly TRBD1 on 5 matching bases. The CDR3 length is 13 residues. Germline CDR1 reads MGHDK; CDR2 reads SYGVNS. V lost 6 bases, J lost 6 bases, and 14 bases lay in between. CDR3: CASSNWGGDGYTL. The CDR3, as DNA: TGTGCCAGCAGCAACTGGGGGGGGGATGGCTACACCCTC.

This clone has more than one count but fewer than ten. This chain uses TRBV19 with TRBJ2-1, with 10 bases matching TRBD1. V was clipped by 3 bases and J by 5 bases; unmatched bases: 4. The length of the CDR3 is 15 residues. Germline loops: CDR1 LNHDA, CDR2 SQIVND (reference sequence). CDR3 coding DNA: TGTGCCAGTAGTATCGGGACAGGGGCCGACAATGAGCAGTTCTTC. As protein: CASSIGTGADNEQFF.

This clone has just a few counts. The V call is TRBV4-1, the J call TRBJ2-6; D might be TRBD1 (6 bases). Trimming stripped 0 bases from V and 3 bases from J, with 9 bases between. The CDR3 spans 16 residues. Germline-derived CDR1 and CDR2 are MGHRA and YSYEKL. The CDR3 sequence is CASSQEGARGANVLTF. Here the CDR3 DNA reads TGCGCCAGCAGCCAAGAGGGGGCGCGTGGGGCCAACGTCCTGACTTTC.

The count of this clone is one. The V call is TRBV28, the J call TRBJ2-5; 15 nucleotides agree with TRBD2. Trimming cost V 6 bases and J 5 bases; bases outside gene matches: 7. Germline CDR1 is MDHEN and CDR2 is SYDVKM. This CDR3 is 16 amino acids long. The CDR3 DNA reads TGTGCCAGCAGCCCCGGACTAGCGGGAGGGAGGGAGACCCAGTACTTC. This sequence encodes CASSPGLAGGRETQYF.

This clone showed up just a few times. V usage is TRBV15 and J usage is TRBJ2-6, with 8 bases that match TRBD2. Losses at the gene ends were 8 bases for V and 0 bases for J; bases not matched to a gene: 6. The CDR3 is made up of 16 amino acids. CDR1 is LNHNV, CDR2 YYDKDF, per germline (reference sequence). The CDR3 region has the DNA TGTGCCACCGCACCAGCGGGAGACTCTGGGGCCAACGTCCTGACTTTC. Protein product: CATAPAGDSGANVLTF.